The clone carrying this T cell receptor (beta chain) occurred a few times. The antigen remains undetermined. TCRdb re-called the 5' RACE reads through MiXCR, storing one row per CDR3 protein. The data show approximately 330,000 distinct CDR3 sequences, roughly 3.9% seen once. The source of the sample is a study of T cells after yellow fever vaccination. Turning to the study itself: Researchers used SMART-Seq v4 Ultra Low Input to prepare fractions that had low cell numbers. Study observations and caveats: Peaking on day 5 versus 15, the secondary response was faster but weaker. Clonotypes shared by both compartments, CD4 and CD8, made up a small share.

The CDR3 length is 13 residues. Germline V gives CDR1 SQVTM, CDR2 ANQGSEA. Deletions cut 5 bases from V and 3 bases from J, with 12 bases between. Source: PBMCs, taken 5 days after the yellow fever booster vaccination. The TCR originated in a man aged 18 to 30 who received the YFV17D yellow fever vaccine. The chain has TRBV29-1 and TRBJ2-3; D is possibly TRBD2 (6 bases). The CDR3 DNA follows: TGCAGCGTTTCCGGAGGGGAAACAGATACGCAGTATTTT. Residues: CSVSGGETDTQYF.